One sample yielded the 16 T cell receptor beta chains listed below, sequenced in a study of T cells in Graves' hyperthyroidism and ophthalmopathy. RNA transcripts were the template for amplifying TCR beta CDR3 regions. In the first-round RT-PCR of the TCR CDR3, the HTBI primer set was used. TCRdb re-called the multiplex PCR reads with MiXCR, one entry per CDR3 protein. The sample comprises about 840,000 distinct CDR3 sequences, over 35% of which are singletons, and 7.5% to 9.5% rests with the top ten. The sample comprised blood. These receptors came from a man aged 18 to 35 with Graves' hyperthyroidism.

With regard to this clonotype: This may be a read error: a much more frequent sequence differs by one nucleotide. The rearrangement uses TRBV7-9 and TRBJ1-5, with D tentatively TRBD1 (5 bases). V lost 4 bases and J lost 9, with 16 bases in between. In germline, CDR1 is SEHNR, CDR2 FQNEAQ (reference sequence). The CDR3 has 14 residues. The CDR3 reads CASSSADILSPQHF. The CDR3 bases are TGTGCCAGCAGCTCAGCGGACATCCTTTCGCCCCAGCATTTT.

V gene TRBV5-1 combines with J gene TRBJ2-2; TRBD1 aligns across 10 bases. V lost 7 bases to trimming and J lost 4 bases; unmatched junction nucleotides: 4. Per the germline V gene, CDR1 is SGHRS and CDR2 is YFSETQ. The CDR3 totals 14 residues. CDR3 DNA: TGCGCCAGCGACAGGGGGCTGGGCACCGGGGAGCTGTTTTTT. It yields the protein CASDRGLGTGELFF.

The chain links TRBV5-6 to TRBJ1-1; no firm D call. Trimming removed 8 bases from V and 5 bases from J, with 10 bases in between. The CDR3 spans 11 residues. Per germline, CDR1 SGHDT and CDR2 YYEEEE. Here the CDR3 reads CASAGWTEAFF. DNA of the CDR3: TGTGCCAGTGCCGGTTGGACTGAAGCTTTCTTT. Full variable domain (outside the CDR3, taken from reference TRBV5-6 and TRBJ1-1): DAGVTQSPTHLIKTRGQQVTLRCSPKSGHDTVSWYQQALGQGPQFIFQYYEEEERQRGNFPDRFSGHQFPNYSSELNVNALLLGDSALYLCASAGWTEAFFGQGTRLTVV.

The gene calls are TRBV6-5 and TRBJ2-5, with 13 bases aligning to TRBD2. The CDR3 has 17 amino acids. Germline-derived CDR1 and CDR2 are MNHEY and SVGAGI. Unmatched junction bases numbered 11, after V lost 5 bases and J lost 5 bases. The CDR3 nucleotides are TGTGCCAGCAGTCCCCACCGGACTAGCGGGGGTTTCGAGACCCAGTACTTC. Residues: CASSPHRTSGGFETQYF.

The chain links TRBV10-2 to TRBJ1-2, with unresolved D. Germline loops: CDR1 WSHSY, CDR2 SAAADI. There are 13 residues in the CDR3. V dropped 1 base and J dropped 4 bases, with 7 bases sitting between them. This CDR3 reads CASSELRVYGYTF. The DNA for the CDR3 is TGCGCCAGCAGTGAGTTACGGGTCTATGGCTACACCTTC.

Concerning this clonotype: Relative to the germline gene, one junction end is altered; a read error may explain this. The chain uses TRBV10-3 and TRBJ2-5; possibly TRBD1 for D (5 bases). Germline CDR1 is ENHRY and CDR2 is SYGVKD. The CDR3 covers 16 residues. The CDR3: CAISESIQVPQETQHF. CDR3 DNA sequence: TGTGCCATCAGTGAGTCGATACAGGTCCCGCAAGAGACCCAGCACTTC.

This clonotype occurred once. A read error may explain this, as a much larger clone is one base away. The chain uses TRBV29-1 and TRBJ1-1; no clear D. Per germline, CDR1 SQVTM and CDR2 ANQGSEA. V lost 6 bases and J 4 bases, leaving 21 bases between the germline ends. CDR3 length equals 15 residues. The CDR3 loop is CSVQAWTDRCTEAFF. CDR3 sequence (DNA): TGCAGCGTCCAGGCCTGGACTGACCGGTGCACTGAAGCTTTCTTT.

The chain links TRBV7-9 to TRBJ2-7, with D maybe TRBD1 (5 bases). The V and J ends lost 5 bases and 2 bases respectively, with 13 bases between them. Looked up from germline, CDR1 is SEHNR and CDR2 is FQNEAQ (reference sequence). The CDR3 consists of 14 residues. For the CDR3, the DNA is TGTGCCAGCAGCCCACAGACAGAACCCTACGAGCAGTACTTC. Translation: CASSPQTEPYEQYF.

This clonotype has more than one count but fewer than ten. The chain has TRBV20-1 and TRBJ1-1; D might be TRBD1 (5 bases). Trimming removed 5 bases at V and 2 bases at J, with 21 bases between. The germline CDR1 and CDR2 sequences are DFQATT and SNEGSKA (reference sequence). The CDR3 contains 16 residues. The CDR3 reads CSAPGRSPRGNTEAFF. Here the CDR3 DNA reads TGCAGTGCTCCGGGCCGATCTCCAAGGGGTAACACTGAAGCTTTCTTT.

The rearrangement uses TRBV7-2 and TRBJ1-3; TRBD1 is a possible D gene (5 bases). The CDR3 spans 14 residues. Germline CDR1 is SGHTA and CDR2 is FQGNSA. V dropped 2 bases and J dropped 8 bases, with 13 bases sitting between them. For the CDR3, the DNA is TGTGCCAGCAGCTTACTGGGGGGAGGCTACACCATATATTTT. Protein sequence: CASSLLGGGYTIYF.

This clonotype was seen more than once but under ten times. Written as DNA, the CDR3 is TGTGCCAGCACCTTTGACAGGGACCAGGGCTACACCTTC. The encoded protein is CASTFDRDQGYTF. The chain employs TRBV12-3 or TRBV12-4 and TRBJ1-2; 7 bases agree with TRBD1. J gave up 8 bases and V 7 bases, and 10 bases lay outside the gene matches. This CDR3 contains 13 residues.

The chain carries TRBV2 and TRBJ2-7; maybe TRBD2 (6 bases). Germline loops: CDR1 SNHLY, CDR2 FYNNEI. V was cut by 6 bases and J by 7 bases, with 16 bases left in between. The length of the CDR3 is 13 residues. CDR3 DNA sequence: TGTGCCAGCAGCTGGGACCTAGGGAGGGAGCAGTACTTC. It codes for CASSWDLGREQYF.

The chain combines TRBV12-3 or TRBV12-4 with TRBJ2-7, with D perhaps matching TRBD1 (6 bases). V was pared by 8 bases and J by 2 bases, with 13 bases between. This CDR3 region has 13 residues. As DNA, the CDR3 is TGTGCCAGCGGACAGTATAACCCCTACGAGCAGTACTTC. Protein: CASGQYNPYEQYF.

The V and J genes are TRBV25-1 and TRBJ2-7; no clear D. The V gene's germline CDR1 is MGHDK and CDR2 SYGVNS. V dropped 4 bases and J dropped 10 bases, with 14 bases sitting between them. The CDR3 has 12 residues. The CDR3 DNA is TGTGCCAGCAGTGCTCCGTCCGGCCCCCAGTACTTC. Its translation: CASSAPSGPQYF.

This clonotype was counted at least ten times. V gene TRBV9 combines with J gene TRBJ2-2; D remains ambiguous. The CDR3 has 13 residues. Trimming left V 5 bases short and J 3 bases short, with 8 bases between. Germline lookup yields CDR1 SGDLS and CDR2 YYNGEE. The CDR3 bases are TGTGCCAGCAGTGTCCTGGACACCGGGGAGCTGTTTTTT. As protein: CASSVLDTGELFF. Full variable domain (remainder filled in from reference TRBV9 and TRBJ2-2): DSGVTQTPKHLITATGQRVTLRCSPRSGDLSVYWYQQSLDQGLQFLIQYYNGEERAKGNILERFSAQQFPDLHSELNLSSLELGDSALYFCASSVLDTGELFFGEGSRLTVL.

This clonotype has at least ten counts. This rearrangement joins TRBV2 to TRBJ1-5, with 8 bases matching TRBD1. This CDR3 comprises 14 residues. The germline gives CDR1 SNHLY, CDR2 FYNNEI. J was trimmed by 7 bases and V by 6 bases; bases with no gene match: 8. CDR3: CASRGGQGNQPQHF. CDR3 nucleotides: TGTGCCAGCAGAGGCGGACAGGGTAACCAGCCCCAGCATTTT. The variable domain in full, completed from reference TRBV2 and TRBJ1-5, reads EPEVTQTPSHQVTQMGQEVILRCVPISNHLYFYWYRQILGQKVEFLVSFYNNEISEKSEIFDDQFSVERPDGSNFTLKIRSTKLEDSAMYFCASRGGQGNQPQHFGDGTRLSIL.